Listed below are T cell receptor beta chains from one sample, sequenced in a study of PD-1 blockade in classical Hodgkin lymphoma. TCRdb's copy holds only in-frame clones and misses some; the assay was immunoSEQ multiplex PCR. The sample carries fewer than 15,000 clones, over 75% recorded once. Material: peripheral blood mononuclear cells (PBMCs), obtained at baseline. Source of these receptors: a human donor with classical Hodgkin lymphoma. Each CDR3 is given with its conserved first and last residue.

v_call	j_call	cdr3_aa
TRBV7-9	TRBJ2-7	CASSAKSYEQYF
TRBV19	TRBJ1-2	CASTEKRFPYGYTF
TRBV7-8	TRBJ2-7	CASSLGQNYEQYF
TRBV7-2	TRBJ1-1	CASSIGGAGTEAFF
TRBV18	TRBJ2-5	CASSQSWGGETQYF
TRBV29-1	TRBJ2-1	CSVQGREQFF
TRBV5-4	TRBJ2-1	CASSRRLAGFYNEQFF
TRBV5-1	TRBJ2-2	CASSGTAARDTGELFF
TRBV11-2	TRBJ2-1	CASSPGQILLYNEQFF
TRBV4-1	TRBJ1-6	CASSQGASSYNSPLHF
TRBV28	TRBJ1-3	CASSGQSLGGNTIYF
TRBV6-5	TRBJ2-1	CASSHDRESYEQFF
TRBV5-1	TRBJ2-7	CASSSGTSGFLTYEQYF
TRBV28	TRBJ1-1	CASSPPMGAGIEAFF
TRBV28	TRBJ2-5	CASTSGDLGGPGETQYF
TRBV7-9	TRBJ1-2	CASSFRDYGYTF
TRBV27	TRBJ2-1	CASSLTAGAYNEQFF